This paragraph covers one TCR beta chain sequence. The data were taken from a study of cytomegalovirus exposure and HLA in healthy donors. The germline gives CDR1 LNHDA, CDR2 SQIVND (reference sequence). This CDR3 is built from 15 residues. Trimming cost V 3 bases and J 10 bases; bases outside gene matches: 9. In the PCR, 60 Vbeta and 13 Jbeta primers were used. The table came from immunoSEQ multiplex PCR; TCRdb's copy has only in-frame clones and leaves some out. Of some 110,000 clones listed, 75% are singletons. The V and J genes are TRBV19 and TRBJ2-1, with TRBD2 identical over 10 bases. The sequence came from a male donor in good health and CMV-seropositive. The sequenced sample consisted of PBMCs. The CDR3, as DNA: TGTGCCAGTAGTATCCTAGCGGGGGAACTATCCGAGCAGTTCTTC. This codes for CASSILAGELSEQFF. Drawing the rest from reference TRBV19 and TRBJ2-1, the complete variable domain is DGGITQSPKYLFRKEGQNVTLSCEQNLNHDAMYWYRQDPGQGLRLIYYSQIVNDFQKGDIAEGYSVSREKKESFPLTVTSAQKNPTAFYLCASSILAGELSEQFFGPGTRLTVL.